These 7 T cell receptor beta chains came from one sample sequenced in a study of CD8 T cells in ankylosing spondylitis. TCRdb processed the 5' RACE reads anew with MiXCR; each CDR3 protein has one entry. The sample includes some 130,000 distinct CDR3 sequences, approximately 9.2% of them seen just once. Sequenced input: synovial fluid, either unsorted or a sorted T cell fraction (not recorded which). The receptors derive from a male donor with ankylosing spondylitis.

The chain uses TRBV12-3 or TRBV12-4 and TRBJ1-2; 7 bases map to TRBD1. Trimming cost V 5 bases and J 4 bases; bases outside gene matches: 4. The CDR3 runs to 13 residues. CDR3 in DNA: TGTGCCAGCAGTAAGACAGGGAGCTATGGCTACACCTTC. This codes for CASSKTGSYGYTF.

This clonotype was found many times. The chain employs TRBV7-9 and TRBJ2-6; D gene uncertain. The germline V and J ends were trimmed by 3 bases and 0 bases, with 6 bases remaining between them. This CDR3 is built from 15 residues. Germline V gene sequence: CDR1 SEHNR, CDR2 FQNEAQ (reference sequence). The CDR3 bases are TGTGCCAGCAGCTTCCGGGTCTCTGGGGCCAACGTCCTGACTTTC. Protein: CASSFRVSGANVLTF.

The rearrangement uses TRBV3-1 and TRBJ2-5; 7 bases line up with TRBD2. Germline-derived CDR1 and CDR2 are LGHDT and YNNKEL (reference sequence). This CDR3 has 12 amino acids. With V trimmed by 5 bases and J by 4 bases, 1 base remained unmatched. CDR3 in DNA: TGTGCCAGCAGCTGGGGGGGAGAGACCCAGTACTTC. Translation: CASSWGGETQYF.

This clonotype was observed many times. V usage is TRBV7-9 and J usage is TRBJ2-3, with D perhaps given as TRBD1 or TRBD2 (5 bases each). CDR1 and CDR2 (germline): SEHNR, FQNEAQ (reference sequence). The CDR3 sequence is 15 residues long. Trimming removed 5 bases from V and 1 base from J, with 13 bases in between. CDR3 DNA sequence: TGTGCCAGCAGCGAAACCGGGACGCGCACAGATACGCAGTATTTT. Protein sequence: CASSETGTRTDTQYF.

This clonotype was counted ten times or more. This chain connects TRBV4-2 to TRBJ1-4; D not resolved. CDR3 length: 14 residues. CDR1 and CDR2 from the germline V gene are LGHNA and YNFKEQ. V was trimmed by 1 base and J by 8 bases, leaving 11 bases between them. The CDR3: CASSQVGTAEKLFF. CDR3 in DNA: TGTGCCAGCAGCCAAGTGGGCACCGCCGAAAAACTGTTTTTT.

This clonotype was seen only a few times. The genes are TRBV6-2 or TRBV6-3 and TRBJ1-1; maybe TRBD1 (5 bases). CDR1 and CDR2 (germline): MNHEY, SVGEGT. The length of the CDR3 is 15 residues. V was pared by 7 bases and J by 1 base, with 16 bases between. The CDR3 nucleotides read TGTGCCAGCACCCCAATGGGACGGGAGAACACTGAAGCTTTCTTT. This gives the protein CASTPMGRENTEAFF.

The J gene is TRBJ2-1, the V gene TRBV29-1, with 9 bases that match TRBD2. V gave up 4 bases and J gave up 8 bases; unmatched junction bases: 6. Germline V gene sequence: CDR1 SQVTM, CDR2 ANQGSEA. The CDR3 is 13 residues long. The CDR3 DNA reads as TGCAGCGTTGGCAGCGGGAGGAGGTATGAGCAGTTCTTC. It encodes CSVGSGRRYEQFF.